The entry below describes one TCR beta chain. Its antigen is unknown. No qualities accompany the bases; no much larger clone lies one base away. Receptor amplification or capture employed the immunoSEQ multiplex PCR assay. To provide template for TCR sequencing, every sample had RNA extracted and reverse transcribed into cDNA. First-strand cDNA was synthesized with SuperScript III using a 2:1 mix of oligo-dT and random hexamers. A synthetic immune receptor repertoire was used to gauge amplification bias, and whatever bias remained was removed computationally. On the study's bioinformatics: Raw reads were preprocessed to remove errors, and CDR3 was defined according to IMGT conventions as the region from the conserved cysteine to phenylalanine. To get clonality, Shannon entropy was normalized by log2 of the number of productive unique TCRs and the result was subtracted from 1. Whether each scalp clone was CD4 or CD8 was inferred by checking scalp TCRbeta sequences against the CD4 and CD8 repertoires from sorted blood. TCRdb holds this immuneACCESS table with in-frame rearrangements only. Some clones are missing; in checked studies, unresolved V genes explain under half, and the rest has no known cause. D and trimming come from the DNA, and the V and J calls and clone size come from that table. Within this sample are 150,000 to 200,000 clones, with roughly 63% of them counted one time only. Of the sample, more than 1.5% is held by the ten largest clones.

The sample belongs to a study of CD8+ T cells in alopecia areata (dated by TCRdb to 2017 to 2018). Broadly, across the study: The treated patients, all with moderate-to-severe alopecia areata, were enrolled in an open-label pilot trial of oral tofacitinib given at 5 to 10 mg twice daily. Tofacitinib was administered for 6 to 18 months, and 6 months of follow-up off drug were then conducted to assess delayed response and recurrence. In both human patients and the C3H/HeJ mouse model, the study applied high-throughput TCRbeta sequencing to look at T cell clonal expansion in alopecia areata. In humans, TCRbeta sequencing was performed on scalp tissue and on sorted CD4+ and CD8+ peripheral blood T cells from healthy controls and from patients with patchy or totalis/universalis alopecia areata. Biopsies were taken from tofacitinib-treated patients at baseline and at 4 and 24 weeks of treatment, and a later scalp biopsy was taken in several of the tofacitinib-treated patients. Clonality in the scalp was compared among normal scalp (n=4), patchy alopecia areata scalp (n=8), and alopecia totalis/universalis scalp (n=8). RNA came from the PAXgene miRNA kit for fixed scalp, the miRNeasy kit for PBMCs, and the RNeasy kit for mouse skin. TCRbeta CDR3 regions were amplified by immunoSEQ multiplex PCR using 35 Vbeta forward and 13 Jbeta reverse primers.

This sample's time point label indicates: baseline before oral tofacitinib. Lesional scalp punch biopsies and peripheral blood were obtained from alopecia areata patients. PBMCs were separated by density centrifugation and stained for CD3, CD4 and CD8, after which CD4+ and CD8+ T cells were sorted on a FACSAria. Overall results and qualifications from the work: Scalp TCR repertoire analysis is complicated because resident alphabeta T cells in normal human skin are also sequenced, whereas mouse skin is dominated by gammadelta T cells. Higher clonality and more expanded CD8+ clones were observed in lesional scalp than in normal scalp, particularly in alopecia totalis/universalis, a finding suggestive of antigenic drive. TCR sequences shared between patients were less clear than in mice, possibly partly because of HLA diversity in the patient population.

Measured from the cysteine to the phenylalanine, the CDR3 is 14 residues long. Only the CDR3 DNA stays, 42 bases, in frame from base 1. V was cut back by 7 bases and J by 6 bases, leaving a gap of 18 bases between them. The germline V gene encodes CDR1 MDHEN and CDR2 SYDVKM. The chain was built from TRBV28 and TRBJ1-2; TRBD1 is a possible D gene, resting on 6 matching bases. The sequenced sample was CD4+ T cells sorted from blood, obtained at week 0. The clonotype originates from a human donor with alopecia areata. This receptor carries the CDR3 CASIGGGAKDGYTF. The DNA is TGTGCCAGCATCGGGGGCGGGGCGAAGGATGGCTACACCTTC.